This TCR beta chain was found in a study of beta chain features in type 1 diabetes. Study-level background: Age and gender were similar between patients and healthy donors, as were cell yields. General study results and limits: Patients and controls would be equally affected if PCR favored shorter templates.

Germline V gene lookup returns CDR1 MNHEY and CDR2 SMNVEV (reference sequence). Between the trimmed V and J ends, which lost 8 bases and 1 base, there was a span of 14 bases. This CDR3 is 14 amino acids long. A remark on this clone: Its antigen is unidentified.

Expressed TCRB transcripts were sequenced because the isolated RNA had all been reverse transcribed beforehand. Naive, central memory and regulatory T cell samples averaged roughly 4 million reads. Profiled with immunoSEQ multiplex PCR; TCRdb holds only in-frame clones, not every one. The sample gives 250,000 to 400,000 clones, 12% to 15% of which show up once; roughly 7% is in the top ten. The V call is TRBV27, the J call TRBJ1-2; D might be TRBD1 (5 bases). This receptor was obtained from a man aged 25 to 45 in good health. Sequenced: central memory CD4+ T cells from blood. The CDR3 DNA reads TGTGCCAGCCGCTGGGGGGAGGGTAACTATGGCTACACCTTC. Residues: CASRWGEGNYGYTF.